One TCR beta chain is described in this entry. Its antigen is unknown. MiXCR was run by TCRdb on the 5' RACE reads, yielding one entry per CDR3 protein. The table records about 340,000 distinct CDR3 sequences, 20% of them present only once. This entry comes from a study of T-cell memory formation after mild COVID-19. Notes on the study in general: Day 15 to 85 contractors were CD4/CD8 balanced; later expanders leaned CD4+. Several responding clones turned up in pre-infection memory, indicating that cross-reactive memory may have taken part.

This CDR3 is 16 amino acids long. V lost 3 bases and J lost 0, with 14 bases in between. The V gene's germline CDR1 is KGHSH and CDR2 LQKENI. The sequenced sample was PBMCs or a T cell subset sorted from them (not recorded which). This TCR derives from a man between 18 and 29 years old who had mild COVID-19 (a few samples of this study predate the infection). Cell type and time point are not known. The chain has TRBV18 and TRBJ1-1, with no clear D. For the CDR3, the DNA is TGTGCCAGCTCACCCCCCAATAGCGGAATGAACACTGAAGCTTTCTTT. It translates to CASSPPNSGMNTEAFF.